This entry lists 26 T cell receptor beta chains sequenced from one sample in a study of blood T cells in healthy people across ages. Primed by a sample-barcoded 5' primer and a J-beta primer mix, a second PCR proceeded for 7 to 11 cycles. TCRdb reprocessed the 5' RACE reads via MiXCR and lists one record per CDR3 protein. The sample comprises about 830,000 distinct CDR3 sequences, about 59% of which are singletons, and about 27% rests with the top ten. The sequenced sample was blood. The receptors were gathered from a man under 40 in good health.

The rearrangement uses TRBV28 and TRBJ2-7; 8 nucleotides line up with TRBD1. The germline V gene has CDR1 MDHEN and CDR2 SYDVKM. The junction had 8 bases not matched to a gene; V was cut back by 3 bases and J by 7 bases. The CDR3 has 14 amino acids. This CDR3 reads CASSLMQGAREQYF. The CDR3 DNA reads TGTGCCAGCAGTTTGATGCAGGGGGCGCGAGAGCAGTACTTC. The variable domain in full, completed from reference TRBV28 and TRBJ2-7, reads DVKVTQSSRYLVKRTGEKVFLECVQDMDHENMFWYRQDPGLGLRLIYFSYDVKMKEKGDIPEGYSVSREKKERFSLILESASTNQTSMYLCASSLMQGAREQYFGPGTRLTVT.

CDR3 sequence (DNA): TGTGCCAGCAGCTTAGGGAGATTAAATCACAATGAGCAGTTCTTC. Encoded protein: CASSLGRLNHNEQFF. The chain is built from TRBV13 and TRBJ2-1; D is ambiguous. Per germline, CDR1 PRHDT and CDR2 FYEKMQ (reference sequence). Trimming removed 0 bases from V and 5 bases from J, with 11 bases in between. The CDR3 contains 15 residues. Supplemented by reference TRBV13 and TRBJ2-1, the full variable domain reads AAGVIQSPRHLIKEKRETATLKCYPIPRHDTVYWYQQGPGQDPQFLISFYEKMQSDKGSIPDRFSAQQFSDYHSELNMSSLELGDSALYFCASSLGRLNHNEQFFGPGTRLTVL.

This sequence joins TRBV15 and TRBJ2-7; D remains ambiguous. Germline assignment: CDR1 LNHNV and CDR2 YYDKDF (reference sequence). This CDR3 region has 14 residues. The V and J ends lost 1 base and 3 bases respectively, with 10 bases between them. The CDR3 DNA reads as TGTGCCACCAGCAGAGGATCCATGAACTACGAGCAGTACTTC. Translated, it gives CATSRGSMNYEQYF. The whole variable domain, filled in from reference TRBV15 and TRBJ2-7, reads DAMVIQNPRYQVTQFGKPVTLSCSQTLNHNVMYWYQQKSSQAPKLLFHYYDKDFNNEADTPDNFQSRRPNTSFCFLDIRSPGLGDTAMYLCATSRGSMNYEQYFGPGTRLTVT.

The count of this clonotype is one. The V call is TRBV12-3 or TRBV12-4, the J call TRBJ1-5; no firm D call. The V gene lost 3 bases and the J gene lost 6 bases, with 12 bases spanning the gap. The CDR3 sequence is 14 residues long. The CDR3 is CASSFGGNGQPQHF. CDR3 nucleotides: TGTGCCAGCAGTTTTGGAGGGAATGGTCAGCCCCAGCATTTT.

The CDR3 reads CASSQDEGPPYLNTEAFF. Written as DNA, the CDR3 is TGTGCCAGCAGCCAAGACGAGGGACCCCCGTATCTGAACACTGAAGCTTTCTTT. The gene calls are TRBV4-2 and TRBJ1-1; perhaps TRBD1 as D (5 bases). Germline-derived CDR1 and CDR2 are LGHNA and YNFKEQ. The ends were cut back, 0 bases at V and 0 bases at J, with 17 bases in the middle. CDR3 length: 18 residues.

The chain employs TRBV20-1 and TRBJ2-1; D uncertain. Trimming cost V 5 bases and J 4 bases, with 3 bases left between them. Germline CDR1 is DFQATT and CDR2 is SNEGSKA (reference sequence). The CDR3 loop spans 10 amino acids. The CDR3 is CSADYNEQFF. In nucleotides, the CDR3 is TGCAGTGCTGATTACAATGAGCAGTTCTTC.

This clonotype was detected once. This chain connects TRBV28 to TRBJ2-3, with D tentatively TRBD2 (6 bases). The CDR3 runs 16 residues. Per germline, CDR1 MDHEN and CDR2 SYDVKM. Trimming shortened V by 6 bases and J by 4 bases, and 20 bases separated the two germline ends. The CDR3 spells CASSRESLASPDTQYF. The DNA of the CDR3 is TGTGCCAGCAGCCGAGAAAGCCTAGCGTCCCCAGATACGCAGTATTTT.

The rearrangement joins TRBV4-2 to TRBJ2-7; TRBD1 agrees at 8 bases. CDR3 length equals 18 residues. Germline V gives CDR1 LGHNA, CDR2 YNFKEQ. V shed 0 bases and J 1 base; nucleotides not matched to a gene: 11. The CDR3 nucleotides are TGTGCCAGCAGCCAAGATTTGGGACAGGCCACTTTTTCCTACGAGCAGTACTTC. This codes for CASSQDLGQATFSYEQYF.

The CDR3 DNA is TGTGCCAGCAGCTACGCCCCGCGGGACATAGGAGAGACCCAGTACTTC. As protein: CASSYAPRDIGETQYF. J is TRBJ2-5 and V is TRBV6-5; D is possibly TRBD1 or TRBD2 (6 bases each). The CDR3 consists of 16 residues. CDR1 and CDR2 from the germline V gene are MNHEY and SVGAGI. The ends were cut back, 6 bases at V and 4 bases at J, with 21 bases in the middle.

This chain joins TRBV4-2 and TRBJ1-1; D is possibly TRBD1 (5 bases). The CDR3 totals 13 residues. Trimming took 2 bases from V and 6 from J, leaving 10 bases between them. Germline values: CDR1 LGHNA, CDR2 YNFKEQ. CDR3 DNA: TGTGCCAGCAGCCAACCGGGGGACTCTGAAGCTTTCTTT. It is translated as CASSQPGDSEAFF.

This clonotype appeared a few times. This chain joins TRBV27 and TRBJ1-2, with D possibly matching TRBD1 (5 bases). The CDR3 consists of 13 residues. CDR1 is MNHEY and CDR2 is SMNVEV in the germline V gene (reference sequence). V dropped 8 bases and J dropped 4 bases, with 14 bases sitting between them. CDR3 sequence (DNA): TGTGCCAGCGGGGACCCTCGCGGCTATGGCTACACCTTC. Residues: CASGDPRGYGYTF.

The table lists this clonotype with a few counts. The chain employs TRBV29-1 and TRBJ2-3; 10 nucleotides match TRBD1. V was clipped by 4 bases and J by 4 bases; unmatched bases: 5. Germline V lookup: CDR1 SQVTM, CDR2 ANQGSEA. The CDR3 loop spans 14 amino acids. This CDR3 is CSVARTGGSDTQYF. In DNA, the CDR3 is TGCAGCGTTGCTAGGACAGGGGGATCAGATACGCAGTATTTT.

J is TRBJ2-3 and V is TRBV5-6; 10 bases line up with TRBD2. The germline V gene encodes CDR1 SGHDT and CDR2 YYEEEE. The CDR3 totals 16 residues. The ends lost 0 bases at V and 0 bases at J; junction bases unmatched: 1. CDR3 sequence (DNA): TGTGCCAGCAGCTTGGAACTAGCGGGGAGCACAGATACGCAGTATTTT. Amino acid sequence: CASSLELAGSTDTQYF.

The V and J genes are TRBV2 and TRBJ1-6; D remains unclear. The germline V gene has CDR1 SNHLY and CDR2 FYNNEI. This CDR3 comprises 15 residues. With 4 bases removed from V and 7 bases from J, the gap between germline ends came to 14 bases. The CDR3 here is CASSGSSSSNSPLHF. CDR3 coding DNA: TGTGCCAGCAGTGGTTCGTCCAGCAGCAATTCACCCCTCCACTTT.

The sample holds one count of this clonotype. The V gene is TRBV6-2 or TRBV6-3, the J gene TRBJ2-5, with 14 positions matching TRBD2. This CDR3 is 16 amino acids long. V lost 4 bases to trimming and J lost 5 bases; unmatched junction nucleotides: 6. Germline CDR1 MNHEY, CDR2 SVGEGT. The CDR3 reads CASSSTSGRAGETQYF. CDR3 coding DNA: TGTGCCAGCAGTTCGACTAGCGGGAGGGCCGGGGAGACCCAGTACTTC.

This clonotype was counted between two and nine times. The CDR3 region is CASSLRTGRGQPQHF. CDR3 in DNA: TGTGCCAGCAGCTTGAGGACAGGGAGGGGACAGCCCCAGCATTTT. The genes are TRBV7-2 and TRBJ1-5, with 8 bases lining up with TRBD1. Germline V gene lookup returns CDR1 SGHTA and CDR2 FQGNSA. CDR3 size: 15 residues. V lost 3 bases, J lost 7 bases, and 8 bases stayed unmatched.

This chain connects TRBV12-3 or TRBV12-4 to TRBJ2-1; D not certain. This CDR3 is 14 amino acids long. The V end was cut by 3 bases, the J end by 6 bases, with 12 bases between. The CDR3 loop reads CASSLWGLANEQFF. In DNA form, the CDR3 reads TGTGCCAGCAGTTTGTGGGGTCTGGCCAATGAGCAGTTCTTC.

J is TRBJ1-4 and V is TRBV7-8; TRBD1 might be the D (6 bases). This CDR3 contains 16 residues. The V gene lost 0 bases and the J gene lost 7 bases, with 15 bases spanning the gap. Germline V gene sequence: CDR1 SGHVS, CDR2 FQNEAQ. CDR3: CASSLAWGRKGEKLFF. CDR3 sequence (DNA): TGTGCCAGCAGCTTAGCGTGGGGGCGCAAAGGTGAAAAACTGTTTTTT.

This chain links TRBV29-1 with TRBJ2-3; weak D call: TRBD1 (5 bases). V lost 4 bases, J lost 2 bases, and 16 bases lay in between. This CDR3 has 15 residues. Germline V gene data show CDR1 as SQVTM and CDR2 as ANQGSEA. The CDR3 loop is CSVVYQDTPTDTQYF. The CDR3, as DNA: TGCAGCGTTGTTTATCAGGACACACCCACAGATACGCAGTATTTT.

This clonotype was observed a few times. This sequence joins TRBV4-3 and TRBJ2-7; 7 bases are a match to TRBD2. The germline V gene has CDR1 LGHNA and CDR2 YSLEER. The trim removed 0 bases at V and 10 bases at J, leaving 15 bases unmatched. CDR3 size: 16 residues. The CDR3 region has the DNA TGCGCCAGCAGCCAAGATTGGAACTTCGACGGGAGGAGACAGTACTTC. It codes for CASSQDWNFDGRRQYF.

The V and J genes are TRBV20-1 and TRBJ1-2, with a possible D match to TRBD1 (5 bases). The V gene's germline CDR1 is DFQATT and CDR2 SNEGSKA (reference sequence). V was clipped by 5 bases and J by 3 bases, with 13 bases between them. The CDR3 contains 13 residues. The CDR3 sequence is CSAGDSGYYGYTF. In DNA, the CDR3 is TGCAGTGCTGGGGACTCGGGATACTATGGCTACACCTTC.

This clonotype was recorded once. The J gene is TRBJ2-1, the V gene TRBV28; D possibly corresponds to TRBD1 (6 bases). The CDR3 consists of 15 residues. Germline V gives CDR1 MDHEN, CDR2 SYDVKM. V was shortened by 8 bases and J by 5 bases, with 19 bases between the two germline ends. The DNA of the CDR3 is TGTGCCAGCGGATCCGGGACACTGAAAAACAATGAGCAGTTCTTC. This gives the protein CASGSGTLKNNEQFF.

Turning to this clonotype: At one boundary the junction diverges from the germline segment, which might be a read error. V usage is TRBV7-2 and J usage is TRBJ2-4; D perhaps matches TRBD2 (5 bases). Per the germline V gene, CDR1 is SGHTA and CDR2 is FQGNSA. The CDR3 extends over 15 amino acids. CDR3 sequence: CARSSDGDAKNIQYF. CDR3 nucleotides: TGTGCCAGAAGCTCCGACGGGGATGCCAAAAACATTCAGTACTTC.

A single count supports this clonotype. This chain joins TRBV6-1 and TRBJ1-2; maybe TRBD1 (6 bases). The CDR3 is 19 amino acids. Germline CDR1 is MNHNS and CDR2 is SASEGT. The ends were cut back, 6 bases at V and 2 bases at J, with 28 bases in the middle. The chain's CDR3 is CASRPGQPIRVSPNYGYTF. DNA for the CDR3: TGTGCCAGCAGACCAGGACAGCCCATCAGGGTTAGTCCCAACTATGGCTACACCTTC.

The chain recombines TRBV28 with TRBJ2-3, with no clear D. The CDR3 has 14 amino acids. The germline V gene encodes CDR1 MDHEN and CDR2 SYDVKM. V was shortened by 2 bases and J by 0 bases, with 6 bases between the two germline ends. The CDR3 spells CASSLPTSTDTQYF. The CDR3 DNA reads TGTGCCAGCAGTTTACCTACTAGCACAGATACGCAGTATTTT.

This clonotype was observed a handful of times. The V gene is TRBV29-1, the J gene TRBJ1-2, with 7 bases fitting TRBD1. This CDR3 is 14 amino acids long. The J segment lost 8 bases and the V segment lost 7 bases, leaving 16 bases of the junction unmatched. CDR1 and CDR2 (germline): SQVTM, ANQGSEA. CDR3 sequence reads: CSAGKKNRGAGYTF. For the CDR3, the DNA is TGCAGCGCCGGAAAAAAGAACAGGGGAGCGGGCTACACCTTC.